Each of the 2 T cell receptor beta chains below was sequenced from the same sample in a study of shared clonotypes between healthy human individuals. Measured with immunoSEQ multiplex PCR; TCRdb has only the in-frame clones, and not every one. The data contain about 2.4 million clones, 93% of them singletons. The sample comprised naive CD4+ T cells from PBMCs. Stated subset: CD45RA+ positively selected. All receptors come from a man between 18 and 29 years old in good health. Some clones in this sample may be carry-over from other donors' samples.

The table lists this clone with a count of one. The chain joins TRBV7-3 to TRBJ2-1; D is unresolved. Trimming removed 5 bases at V and 2 bases at J, with 16 bases between. CDR3 size: 16 residues. The germline CDR1 and CDR2 sequences are SGHTA and FQGTGA. CDR3 coding DNA: TGTGCCAGCAGCCTCTATCCGGGCTACCCCTACAATGAGCAGTTCTTC. It codes for CASSLYPGYPYNEQFF.

The V and J genes are TRBV6-4 and TRBJ1-2; no definite D call. Germline lookup yields CDR1 MRHNA and CDR2 SNTAGT. Between the trimmed V and J ends, which lost 2 bases and 4 bases, there was a span of 14 bases. The CDR3 runs 15 residues. The chain's CDR3 is CASSDNLNRPYGYTF. As DNA, the CDR3 is TGTGCCAGCAGTGACAACCTAAACAGACCCTATGGCTACACCTTC.